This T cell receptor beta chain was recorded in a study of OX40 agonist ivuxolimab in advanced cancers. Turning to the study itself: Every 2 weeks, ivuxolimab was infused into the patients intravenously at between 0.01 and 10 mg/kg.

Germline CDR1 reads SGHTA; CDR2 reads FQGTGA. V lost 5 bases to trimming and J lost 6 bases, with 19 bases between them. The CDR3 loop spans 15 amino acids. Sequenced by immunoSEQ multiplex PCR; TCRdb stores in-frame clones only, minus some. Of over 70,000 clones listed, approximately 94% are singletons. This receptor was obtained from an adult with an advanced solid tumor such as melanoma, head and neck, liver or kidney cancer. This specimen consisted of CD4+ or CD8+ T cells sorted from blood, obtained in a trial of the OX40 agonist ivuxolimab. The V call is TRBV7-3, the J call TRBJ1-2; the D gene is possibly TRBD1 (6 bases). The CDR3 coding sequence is TGTGCCAGCAGCCCCAGGACCGGGACACTGGATGGCTACACCTTC. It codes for CASSPRTGTLDGYTF.